The TCR beta chain under discussion was sequenced for a study of blood T cell repertoires in COVID-19. As handled by the study authors: From reference gene primer amplification, estimates of nucleated cell counts were derived. TCRdb's table, derived via immunoSEQ multiplex PCR, lists solely in-frame clones and lacks some. That table supplies the V and J calls and clone size; D and trimming were determined from the DNA. The sample records about 52,000 clones, approximately 84% being singletons. Germline V gene lookup returns CDR1 MNHEY and CDR2 SVGAGI. The CDR3 runs to 12 residues. Trimming left V 5 bases short and J 5 bases short, with 9 bases between.

The rearrangement uses TRBV6-5 and TRBJ1-1, with D perhaps matching TRBD1 (5 bases). This receptor was identified in a human donor with active COVID-19. The donor label of this sample is uncertain. Sequencing was done on a sample of peripheral blood. Written as DNA, the CDR3 is TGTGCCAGCAGTACCAGGGATACTGAAGCTTTCTTT. Amino acid sequence: CASSTRDTEAFF.